What follows is one TCR beta chain and its context. As yet, its antigen is unknown. This entry is derived from a study of T cells in Graves' hyperthyroidism and ophthalmopathy. Study information: Peripheral blood was secured at the point of initial diagnosis, before any treatment.

RNA transcripts provided the source from which TCR beta CDR3 regions were amplified. The primer set for the first-round RT-PCR of the TCR CDR3 was HTBI. TCRdb re-called the multiplex PCR reads with MiXCR, one entry per CDR3 protein. The sample has more than 300,000 distinct CDR3 sequences; about 17% are singletons. Trimming shortened V by 4 bases and J by 5 bases, and 10 bases separated the two germline ends. Germline V gene sequence: CDR1 MNHEY, CDR2 SVGEGT. This CDR3 contains 13 residues. Study results and caveats: Stable hyperthyroidism and ophthalmopathy were separated using 13 V-J signatures.

This sequence joins TRBV6-2 or TRBV6-3 and TRBJ2-3; the D is unclear. Sequencing was done on a sample of blood. This receptor was taken from a woman aged 25-40 years with Graves' hyperthyroidism that later progressed to Graves' ophthalmopathy. Here the CDR3 reads CASSLGKRDTQYF. DNA for the CDR3: TGTGCCAGCAGTTTAGGGAAGCGAGATACGCAGTATTTT.